What follows is one T cell receptor (beta chain) and its context. What it recognizes is unknown. Amplification of the TCR beta CDR3 regions used RNA transcripts (as template). HTBI primers were employed in first-round RT-PCR, then a second-round multiplex PCR followed. TCRdb re-called the multiplex PCR reads with MiXCR, one entry per CDR3 protein. Of around 520,000 distinct CDR3 sequences in the sample, 39% were seen once. The record originates from a study of Graves' ophthalmopathy and Graves' hyperthyroidism. The overall study: Hyperthyroidism counted as stable given no ophthalmopathy within 18 months of follow-up. Whole-study findings and limits: Ophthalmopathy progression was predicted with 55% to 71% sensitivity and about 72% specificity.

This CDR3 region has 15 residues. CDR1 LNHDA and CDR2 SQIVND come from the germline V gene (reference sequence). V was shortened by 4 bases and J by 2 bases, with 13 bases between the two germline ends. Among the hyperthyroidism patients, all were newly diagnosed, aged 18 to 65, with under 2 months' duration. Patients were diagnosed from clinical symptoms, serum thyroxine, TRAb, thyroid ultrasound and orbital computed tomography. The TCR originated in an adult man with Graves' hyperthyroidism. The source material was peripheral blood or thyroid tissue (not recorded which). This chain links TRBV19 with TRBJ2-3; TRBD1 is a possible D gene (6 bases). For the CDR3, the DNA is TGTGCCAGTAGTAGAGGTACAGGGCCCACAGATACGCAGTATTTT. As protein: CASSRGTGPTDTQYF.